The 19 T cell receptor beta chains reported below all come from one sample, sequenced in a study of T cells after yellow fever vaccination. In TCRdb, the 5' RACE reads were re-called with MiXCR into one record per CDR3 protein. The sample consists of some 350,000 distinct CDR3 sequences, about 4% of them appearing once. The sequencing used PBMCs, collected 5 days after the yellow fever booster vaccination. The receptors shown here come from a man aged 18 to 29 who received the YFV17D yellow fever vaccine.

The sample holds many counts of this clonotype. This sequence joins TRBV19 and TRBJ2-1; 7 bases fit TRBD2. The CDR3 extends over 15 amino acids. Germline assignment: CDR1 LNHDA and CDR2 SQIVND (reference sequence). Unmatched junction bases numbered 9, after V lost 2 bases and J lost 8 bases. The CDR3 DNA follows: TGTGCCAGTAGTATAAGGCGGGGGAGAGCCCATGAGCAGTTCTTC. This encodes CASSIRRGRAHEQFF.

V gene TRBV20-1 combines with J gene TRBJ1-1; unclear D gene. Trimming left V 3 bases short and J 0 bases short, with 11 bases between. This CDR3 spans 14 amino acids. The germline gives CDR1 DFQATT, CDR2 SNEGSKA (reference sequence). The CDR3 coding sequence is TGCAGTGCTAGTGGCGGAAACTTGAACACTGAAGCTTTCTTT. Amino acid sequence: CSASGGNLNTEAFF.

Many counts were recorded for this clonotype. The chain couples TRBV10-3 to TRBJ1-2, with D possibly matching TRBD1 (6 bases). Germline V gives CDR1 ENHRY, CDR2 SYGVKD. This CDR3 contains 11 residues. The germline V and J ends were trimmed by 8 bases and 4 bases, with 8 bases remaining between them. The CDR3: CAISTGYGYTF. The DNA for the CDR3 is TGTGCCATCTCGACAGGCTATGGCTACACCTTC.

This clonotype was detected a few times. The chain uses TRBV4-3 and TRBJ1-2; weak D call: TRBD1 (5 bases). Trimming removed 4 bases from V and 3 bases from J, with 12 bases in between. Germline CDR1 LGHNA, CDR2 YSLEER. The CDR3 has 14 amino acids. CDR3 bases: TGCGCCAGCAGCCCACACGGAGGGGACTATGGCTACACCTTC. It is translated as CASSPHGGDYGYTF.

This clonotype appeared a few times. This chain joins TRBV4-2 and TRBJ2-1, with D perhaps given as TRBD1 or TRBD2 (6 bases each). V was pared by 0 bases and J by 4 bases, with 13 bases between. The CDR3 consists of 16 residues. Germline V gene data show CDR1 as LGHNA and CDR2 as YNFKEQ. This CDR3 is CASSQENGGQYNEQFF. CDR3 bases: TGTGCCAGCAGCCAAGAGAATGGGGGGCAGTACAATGAGCAGTTCTTC.

The sample holds a few counts of this clonotype. The genes are TRBV30 and TRBJ1-4; maybe TRBD1 (5 bases). The V gene lost 0 bases and the J gene lost 5 bases, with 10 bases spanning the gap. Germline assignment: CDR1 GTSNPN and CDR2 SVGIG (reference sequence). This CDR3 contains 14 residues. CDR3 residues: CAWSVGVANEKLFF. CDR3 DNA sequence: TGTGCCTGGAGTGTGGGGGTTGCGAATGAAAAACTGTTTTTT.

This clonotype was counted ten times or more. The chain links TRBV12-3 or TRBV12-4 to TRBJ2-3; unclear D gene. This CDR3 is built from 13 residues. V lost 6 bases and J lost 8, with 15 bases in between. The CDR3 loop is CASSSLAYGTQYF. The CDR3 bases are TGTGCCAGCAGCTCGCTGGCTTACGGTACGCAGTATTTT.

The genes are TRBV18 and TRBJ2-7; D may be TRBD2 (6 bases). Deletions cut 2 bases from V and 6 bases from J, with 14 bases between. In germline, CDR1 is KGHSH, CDR2 LQKENI. The CDR3 loop spans 14 amino acids. The CDR3 DNA is TGTGCCAGCTCACCAATGGAGGGGCGGTCCGAGCAGTACGTC. It encodes CASSPMEGRSEQYV.

The chain joins TRBV28 to TRBJ2-7; D possibly corresponds to TRBD1 (6 bases). Trimming pared 6 bases from V and 5 bases from J, leaving 8 bases between. The CDR3 has 11 residues. Per the germline V gene, CDR1 is MDHEN and CDR2 is SYDVKM. The CDR3: CASSHRDEQYV. Here the CDR3 DNA reads TGTGCCAGCAGCCACAGGGACGAGCAGTACGTC.

The gene calls are TRBV7-8 and TRBJ2-4; 7 nucleotides agree with TRBD2. V shed 2 bases, J shed 4 bases, and the junction held 5 bases outside the gene matches. This CDR3 contains 15 residues. Germline-derived CDR1 and CDR2 are SGHVS and FQNEAQ. The DNA of the CDR3 is TGTGCCAGCAGCTTATCTACCGGGGGGAAAAACATTCAGTACTTC. Residues: CASSLSTGGKNIQYF. Full variable domain (missing parts from reference TRBV7-8 and TRBJ2-4): GAGVSQSPRYKVAKRGQDVALRCDPISGHVSLFWYQQALGQGPEFLTYFQNEAQLDKSGLPSDRFFAERPEGSVSTLKIQRTQQEDSAVYLCASSLSTGGKNIQYFGAGTRLSVL.

V usage is TRBV12-3 or TRBV12-4 and J usage is TRBJ2-2, with TRBD2 identical over 7 bases. V trimming: 3 bases; J trimming: 5 bases; junction bases outside the gene matches: 3. CDR3 length equals 14 residues. CDR3 loop: CASSFGGLTGELFF. Written as DNA, the CDR3 is TGTGCCAGCAGTTTCGGGGGGTTAACCGGGGAGCTGTTTTTT.

The sample holds a few counts of this clonotype. The chain links TRBV11-1 to TRBJ1-1; D gene unclear. The CDR3 spans 14 residues. Germline V gene data show CDR1 as SGHAT and CDR2 as FQDESV (reference sequence). With 1 base removed from V and 2 bases from J, the gap between germline ends came to 8 bases. CDR3 DNA: TGTGCCAGCAGCTTAGGAATATCAAACACTGAAGCTTTCTTT. This sequence encodes CASSLGISNTEAFF.

Ten or more counts support this clonotype. The V and J genes are TRBV4-2 and TRBJ2-6, with D perhaps matching TRBD1 or TRBD2 (5 bases each). With 5 bases removed from V and 0 bases from J, the gap between germline ends came to 11 bases. In germline, CDR1 is LGHNA, CDR2 YNFKEQ. The CDR3 consists of 16 residues. CDR3 sequence: CASSDRDGSGANVLTF. DNA for the CDR3: TGTGCCAGCAGCGACCGGGACGGCTCTGGGGCCAACGTCCTGACTTTC.

This chain joins TRBV5-4 and TRBJ2-2, with 8 positions matching TRBD1. V was clipped by 3 bases and J by 3 bases; unmatched bases: 4. The CDR3 runs to 15 residues. CDR1 and CDR2 (germline): SGHNT, YYREEE (reference sequence). The CDR3 nucleotides are TGTGCCAGCAGCTGGGACAGGTCGTACACCGGGGAGCTGTTTTTT. Its protein is CASSWDRSYTGELFF.

J is TRBJ2-2 and V is TRBV28; 15 nucleotides agree with TRBD2. This CDR3 is 18 amino acids long. Germline V gene data show CDR1 as MDHEN and CDR2 as SYDVKM. Trimming at V came to 5 bases and at J to 5 bases, leaving 9 bases not matched to a gene. CDR3 residues: CASSPRTSGGALTGELFF. CDR3 DNA: TGTGCCAGCAGTCCCAGGACTAGCGGGGGGGCTTTAACCGGGGAGCTGTTTTTT.

Regarding this clonotype: A junction boundary mismatches the germline segment, possibly from a read error. The V gene is TRBV6-1, the J gene TRBJ1-5; no definite D call. The CDR3 is 16 residues long. Looked up from germline, CDR1 is MNHNS and CDR2 is SASEGT. The CDR3 loop is CASSEAAINSNQAQHF. The CDR3 bases are TGTGCCAGCAGTGAAGCGGCAATCAATAGCAATCAGGCCCAGCATTTT.

This clonotype has more than one count but fewer than ten. The J gene is TRBJ2-7, the V gene TRBV5-1; perhaps D is TRBD1 or TRBD2 (5 bases each). The CDR3 has 19 amino acids. Trimming shortened V by 0 bases and J by 0 bases, and 22 bases separated the two germline ends. CDR1 SGHRS and CDR2 YFSETQ come from the germline V gene. The CDR3 bases are TGCGCCAGCAGCTTGGCACTTCCTATCAGCCGGGACGTCTCCTACGAGCAGTACTTC. This sequence encodes CASSLALPISRDVSYEQYF.

At least ten counts were recorded for this clonotype. The chain carries TRBV4-3 and TRBJ2-7, with D perhaps TRBD2 (6 bases). V was cut by 1 base and J by 2 bases, with 9 bases left in between. This CDR3 comprises 14 residues. Germline CDR1 is LGHNA and CDR2 is YSLEER. CDR3 sequence reads: CASSQGGGTYEQYF. The CDR3 DNA sequence: TGCGCCAGCAGCCAAGGTGGCGGGACCTACGAGCAGTACTTC.

The chain carries TRBV9 and TRBJ1-2, with D possibly TRBD1 on 5 matching bases. The CDR3 has 16 amino acids. Trimming cost V 3 bases and J 4 bases, with 19 bases left between them. Germline assignment: CDR1 SGDLS and CDR2 YYNGEE. Here the CDR3 reads CASSAYGGQGVYGYTF. The CDR3 nucleotides are TGTGCCAGCAGCGCTTATGGGGGTCAGGGAGTCTATGGCTACACCTTC.